Sequencing of this TCR beta chain was carried out in a study of T-cell memory formation after mild COVID-19. Findings and limits, study-wide: CD4+ clones that contracted lay mainly in CM and EM; CD8+ ones lay in EMRA. CD4/CD8 balance characterized clones contracting day 15 to 85, and CD4+ skew characterized later expanders. The authors did not confirm SARS-CoV-2 specificity of second-wave clones peaking day 37.

A word on this clonotype: Its antigen is unknown.

CDR3 length: 14 residues. V lost 3 bases to trimming and J lost 6 bases; unmatched junction nucleotides: 7. Germline values: CDR1 SGHVS, CDR2 FQNEAQ. TCRdb ran MiXCR on the 5' RACE reads and lists one entry per CDR3 protein. The data show about 140,000 distinct CDR3 sequences, 11% to 15% seen once. The rearrangement uses TRBV7-8 and TRBJ1-1; 7 bases are shared with TRBD1. The sequenced sample was PBMCs or a T cell subset sorted from them (not recorded which). The receptor comes from an adult woman who had mild COVID-19 (a few samples of this study predate the infection). Cell type and time point are not known. CDR3 protein: CASSFRQGRAEAFF. The CDR3 bases are TGTGCCAGCAGCTTCAGACAGGGTCGGGCTGAAGCTTTCTTT.